The clone carrying this TCR beta chain was counted once. The sample is drawn from a study of identifying expanded T cells in peripheral blood. Per the germline V gene, CDR1 is SGHDT and CDR2 is YYEEEE. CDR3 length equals 13 residues. V lost 2 bases and J lost 3, with 9 bases in between. TCRdb's copy holds only in-frame clones and misses some; the assay was immunoSEQ multiplex PCR. Among 100,000 to 150,000 clones, roughly 84% were seen once, and the ten largest hold 3% to 3.5%. The rearrangement joins TRBV5-6 to TRBJ2-7; D is undetermined. The sample was blood. The TCR sequence derives from a person aged 18-70 years in good health. This CDR3 is CASSFPSHYEQYF. The CDR3 nucleotides are TGTGCCAGCAGCTTCCCCAGCCACTACGAGCAGTACTTC.